This T cell receptor beta chain was retrieved from a study of blood T cell repertoires in COVID-19. The wider study: Sources were T cells, B-cell-depleted T cells, or PBMCs; the material itself was cDNA or gDNA.

As processed by the authors: From reference gene primer amplification, estimates of nucleated cell counts were derived. Some clones are missing from TCRdb's copy, which holds only in-frame ones; the method was immunoSEQ multiplex PCR. V, J and clone size are taken as reported in that table, and D and trimming were inferred from the DNA itself. The sample shows around 180,000 clones, 81% of them seen only once. CDR1 MNHEY and CDR2 SVGAGI come from the germline V gene. Germline trimming cut 2 bases from V and 9 bases from J; bases unmatched to any gene: 3. The length of the CDR3 is 14 residues. The gene calls are TRBV6-5 and TRBJ2-1; 11 bases agree with TRBD2. This TCR came from a woman of 80 years or more with COVID-19, enrolled during active disease. The specimen sequenced was peripheral blood. CDR3 loop: CASSYLAGGGEQFF. CDR3 DNA sequence: TGTGCCAGCAGTTACCTAGCGGGGGGAGGTGAGCAGTTCTTC.